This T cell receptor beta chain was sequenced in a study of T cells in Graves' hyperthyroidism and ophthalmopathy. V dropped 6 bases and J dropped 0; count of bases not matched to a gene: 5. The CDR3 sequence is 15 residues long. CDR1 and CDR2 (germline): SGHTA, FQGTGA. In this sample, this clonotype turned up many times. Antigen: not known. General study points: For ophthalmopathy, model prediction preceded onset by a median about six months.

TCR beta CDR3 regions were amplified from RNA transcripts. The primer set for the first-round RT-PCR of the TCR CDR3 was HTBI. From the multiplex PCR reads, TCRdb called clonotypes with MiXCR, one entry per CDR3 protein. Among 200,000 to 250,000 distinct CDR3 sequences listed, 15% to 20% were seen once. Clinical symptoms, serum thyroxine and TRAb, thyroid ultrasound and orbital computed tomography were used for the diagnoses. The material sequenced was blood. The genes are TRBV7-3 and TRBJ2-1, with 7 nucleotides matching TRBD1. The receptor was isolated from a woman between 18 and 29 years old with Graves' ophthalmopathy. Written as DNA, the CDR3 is TGTGCCAGCAGTCTGACAGGGAGCTCCTACAATGAGCAGTTCTTC. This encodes CASSLTGSSYNEQFF.